The entry below gives a single T cell receptor (beta chain) sequence along with its context. Its target is not known. This sample was included in a study of cytomegalovirus exposure and HLA in healthy donors. Study-wide results and limits: Later on, an analysis found that several of the most significant clusters appeared to be linked to common viral pathogens, which included parvovirus B19. With further analysis later on, most CMV-associated TCR beta chains appeared HLA-restricted. According to an earlier analysis, most TCR beta V segments yielded productive rearrangements about 90% or about 30% of the time.

The length of the CDR3 is 15 residues. Germline-derived CDR1 and CDR2 are LGHNA and YSLEER. The V end lost 1 base, the J end lost 2 bases, and 12 bases lay between the germline ends. All donors participated as healthy donors of bone marrow. PCR involved 60 Vbeta and 13 Jbeta primers. TCRdb's copy holds only in-frame clones and misses some; the assay was immunoSEQ multiplex PCR. The table has 150,000 or so clones, 75% seen once; the top ten hold about 7.7%. The TCR comes from a woman aged 40 to 49 in good health and CMV-seropositive. The chain recombines TRBV4-3 with TRBJ2-7, with D unclear. Sequencing input: PBMCs. The CDR3 loop is CASSQVWPNPYEQYF. The CDR3 DNA follows: TGCGCCAGCAGCCAAGTGTGGCCGAACCCCTACGAGCAGTACTTC.